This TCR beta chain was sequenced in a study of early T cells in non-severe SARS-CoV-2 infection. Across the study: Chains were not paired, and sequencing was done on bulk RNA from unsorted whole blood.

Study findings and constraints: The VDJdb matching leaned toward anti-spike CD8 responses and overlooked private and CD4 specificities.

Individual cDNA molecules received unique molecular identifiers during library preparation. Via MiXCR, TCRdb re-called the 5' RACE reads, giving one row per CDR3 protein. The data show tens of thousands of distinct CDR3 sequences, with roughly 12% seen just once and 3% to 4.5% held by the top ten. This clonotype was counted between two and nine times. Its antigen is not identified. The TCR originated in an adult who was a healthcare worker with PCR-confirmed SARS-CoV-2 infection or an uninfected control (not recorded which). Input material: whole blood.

CDR3 bases: TGTGCCAGCAGCAATTCCCTCCTTCAAGAAGGGACCCAGTACTTC. Protein product: CASSNSLLQEGTQYF. J is TRBJ2-5 and V is TRBV7-9; D not resolved. This CDR3 comprises 15 residues. The germline V and J ends were trimmed by 5 bases and 7 bases, with 20 bases remaining between them. Germline CDR1 reads SEHNR; CDR2 reads FQNEAQ (reference sequence).